Presented here are 20 T cell receptor beta chains from one specimen sequenced in a study of T cells after somatic rescue of genetic block. Repertoires were generated with immunoSEQ multiplex PCR, while TCRdb's copy carries only in-frame clones and drops some. The data hold over 10,000 clones, with under 80% observed a single time. Sequencing was done on a sample of peripheral blood mononuclear cells (PBMCs). The receptors were sampled from a boy younger than 18.

This clone was observed a few times. CDR3 sequence: CASRATRFYTGELFF. CDR3 sequence (DNA): TGTGCCAGCAGAGCGACTAGGTTCTACACCGGGGAGCTGTTTTTT. The V and J genes are TRBV2 and TRBJ2-2; possible D gene TRBD2, 6 bases. Trimming cost V 6 bases and J 3 bases, with 14 bases left between them. The germline V gene encodes CDR1 SNHLY and CDR2 FYNNEI. This CDR3 has 15 residues.

The rearrangement joins TRBV28 to TRBJ1-5, with 9 positions matching TRBD1. Trimming removed 4 bases from V and 9 bases from J; junction bases left unmatched: 19. This CDR3 is 18 amino acids long. Per germline, CDR1 MDHEN and CDR2 SYDVKM. The CDR3 region has the DNA TGTGCCAGCAGTTCTTTAACCGGGACAGGGTTTAGAGCGTGGCCCCAGCATTTT. Translating it yields CASSSLTGTGFRAWPQHF. Combining the CDR3 with reference TRBV28 and TRBJ1-5 gives the whole variable domain DVKVTQSSRYLVKRTGEKVFLECVQDMDHENMFWYRQDPGLGLRLIYFSYDVKMKEKGDIPEGYSVSREKKERFSLILESASTNQTSMYLCASSSLTGTGFRAWPQHFGDGTRLSIL.

The chain links TRBV15 to TRBJ2-7, with no clear D. The CDR3 extends over 13 amino acids. Trimming removed 0 bases at V and 3 bases at J, with 6 bases between. Germline V gene lookup returns CDR1 LNHNV and CDR2 YYDKDF (reference sequence). In DNA form, the CDR3 reads TGTGCCACCAGCAGAGACGCCAGCTACGAGCAGTACTTC. It encodes CATSRDASYEQYF.

The chain employs TRBV5-1 and TRBJ2-5, with 7 bases that match TRBD1. V was clipped by 4 bases and J by 2 bases; unmatched bases: 8. The germline CDR1 and CDR2 sequences are SGHRS and YFSETQ. This CDR3 is 15 amino acids long. The CDR3 DNA reads as TGCGCCAGCAGCAGGACGGGACAGAGACAAGAGACCCAGTACTTC. As protein: CASSRTGQRQETQYF.

The rearrangement uses TRBV19 and TRBJ1-1, with D tentatively TRBD1 (5 bases). Trimming cost V 5 bases and J 1 base, with 11 bases left between them. CDR3 length: 14 residues. The V gene's germline CDR1 is LNHDA and CDR2 SQIVND (reference sequence). This CDR3 is CASSVTGANTEAFF. The CDR3 DNA reads TGTGCCAGTAGTGTGACCGGGGCGAACACTGAAGCTTTCTTT.

The CDR3 sequence: CASSQGGGRINEKLFF. The CDR3 nucleotides read TGTGCCAGCAGCCAAGGAGGGGGCAGGATTAATGAAAAACTGTTTTTT. The V and J genes are TRBV4-2 and TRBJ1-4; 7 positions agree with TRBD1. V dropped 1 base and J dropped 4; count of bases not matched to a gene: 6. The CDR3 is made up of 16 amino acids. From germline, CDR1 is LGHNA and CDR2 YNFKEQ.

The chain couples TRBV18 to TRBJ1-2; D is perhaps TRBD1 (5 bases). The CDR3 runs 15 residues. Germline values: CDR1 KGHSH, CDR2 LQKENI. Trimming removed 3 bases at V and 2 bases at J, with 13 bases between. The CDR3 bases are TGTGCCAGCTCACCCACATTCGAGGGGAACTATGGCTACACCTTC. It translates to CASSPTFEGNYGYTF.

The chain couples TRBV5-6 to TRBJ2-7, with D possibly matching TRBD2 (5 bases). The CDR3 loop spans 14 amino acids. V lost 0 bases to trimming and J lost 6 bases, with 13 bases between them. Germline V gene data show CDR1 as SGHDT and CDR2 as YYEEEE. As DNA, the CDR3 is TGTGCCAGCAGCTTGGGATTCGCGGGCTTCGAGCAGTACTTC. Amino acid sequence: CASSLGFAGFEQYF.

The chain joins TRBV7-2 to TRBJ2-7; no clear D gene. V lost 1 base to trimming and J lost 4 bases, with 5 bases between them. This CDR3 is 12 amino acids long. The germline gives CDR1 SGHTA, CDR2 FQGNSA. The CDR3 nucleotides are TGTGCCAGCAGCTTAGGTCGGTACGAGCAGTACTTC. Its protein is CASSLGRYEQYF.

To note about this clone: With a much larger clone just one base away, this may be a read error. This chain links TRBV5-6 with TRBJ1-1; D not certain. The CDR3 has 13 amino acids. V lost 6 bases to trimming and J lost 8 bases, with 17 bases between them. Germline-derived CDR1 and CDR2 are SGHDT and YYEEEE. The CDR3 loop reads CASTLKKSFEAFF. The CDR3 DNA is TGTGCCAGCACCCTAAAGAAGTCTTTCGAAGCTTTCTTT.

The chain combines TRBV2 with TRBJ1-2, with TRBD1 identical over 7 bases. The CDR3 has 14 amino acids. V was clipped by 8 bases and J by 0 bases; unmatched bases: 6. Germline assignment: CDR1 SNHLY and CDR2 FYNNEI. This CDR3 is CASFGDSSNYGYTF. CDR3 bases: TGTGCCAGCTTCGGGGACAGTTCTAACTATGGCTACACCTTC. Complete variable domain (other parts from reference TRBV2 and TRBJ1-2): EPEVTQTPSHQVTQMGQEVILRCVPISNHLYFYWYRQILGQKVEFLVSFYNNEISEKSEIFDDQFSVERPDGSNFTLKIRSTKLEDSAMYFCASFGDSSNYGYTFGSGTRLTVV.

The rearrangement uses TRBV9 and TRBJ2-5; 11 nucleotides match TRBD2. The CDR3 contains 15 residues. The J segment lost 5 bases and the V segment lost 0 bases, leaving 3 bases of the junction unmatched. Germline CDR1 and CDR2: SGDLS and YYNGEE. CDR3 bases: TGTGCCAGCAGCGTAGAACTAGCGGGAGAGGAGACCCAGTACTTC. Its translation: CASSVELAGEETQYF.

This chain uses TRBV30 with TRBJ1-3; D not resolved. With 5 bases removed from V and 7 bases from J, the gap between germline ends came to 9 bases. The CDR3 consists of 11 residues. Germline-derived CDR1 and CDR2 are GTSNPN and SVGIG (reference sequence). The CDR3 reads CAWCLGNTIYF. CDR3 sequence (DNA): TGTGCCTGGTGTTTGGGGAACACCATATATTTT.

The rearrangement links TRBV5-1 to TRBJ1-3; tentatively, D is TRBD1 (6 bases). From germline, CDR1 is SGHRS and CDR2 YFSETQ. There are 15 residues in the CDR3. V gave up 0 bases and J gave up 0 bases, with 7 bases separating them. The CDR3 bases are TGCGCCAGCAGCTTGGGAGGGGGCTCTGGAAACACCATATATTTT. It encodes CASSLGGGSGNTIYF.

The rearrangement links TRBV5-1 to TRBJ1-1; 7 positions agree with TRBD1. Germline CDR1 SGHRS, CDR2 YFSETQ. J was trimmed by 2 bases and V by 3 bases; bases with no gene match: 4. This CDR3 is built from 14 residues. The chain's CDR3 is CASSWRQGNTEAFF. Written as DNA, the CDR3 is TGCGCCAGCAGCTGGAGACAGGGAAACACTGAAGCTTTCTTT.

By share, this clone ranks as medium-sized (0.01 to 0.1%). V gene TRBV7-9 combines with J gene TRBJ2-7, with 7 bases that match TRBD1. The trim removed 5 bases at V and 5 bases at J, leaving 9 bases unmatched. Germline lookup yields CDR1 SEHNR and CDR2 FQNEAQ (reference sequence). The CDR3 is made up of 14 amino acids. The CDR3 DNA reads TGTGCCAGCAGCCCGCCACAGGGGTACCACGAGCAGTACTTC. Protein sequence: CASSPPQGYHEQYF.

This clone has just a few counts. CDR3 coding DNA: TGTGCCGTTGGGCGGGGAAGCTCCTACGAGCAGTACTTC. Amino acid sequence: CAVGRGSSYEQYF. This chain connects TRBV15 to TRBJ2-7; tentatively, D is TRBD2 (6 bases). Trimming took 11 bases from V and 0 from J, leaving 14 bases between them. The CDR3 loop spans 13 amino acids. CDR1 is LNHNV and CDR2 is YYDKDF in the germline V gene (reference sequence).

The CDR3 sequence is CASSLADWEQYF. For the CDR3, the DNA is TGTGCCAGCAGCTTGGCGGACTGGGAGCAGTACTTC. The rearrangement uses TRBV7-6 and TRBJ2-7, with a weak D call TRBD2 (5 bases). The V gene lost 3 bases and the J gene lost 7 bases, with 10 bases spanning the gap. This CDR3 is 12 amino acids long. CDR1 and CDR2 (germline): SGHVS, FNYEAQ.

The rearrangement links TRBV6-6 to TRBJ1-2, with D tentatively TRBD1 (6 bases). Germline values: CDR1 MNHNY, CDR2 SVGAGI (reference sequence). V lost 6 bases and J lost 8, with 13 bases in between. This CDR3 spans 12 amino acids. CDR3 sequence (DNA): TGTGCCAGCAGACACCACAGGGAGGGCTACACCTTC. Encoded protein: CASRHHREGYTF.

The chain carries TRBV28 and TRBJ2-4; D unclear. Germline V gene data show CDR1 as MDHEN and CDR2 as SYDVKM. This CDR3 is built from 12 residues. Trimming pared 6 bases from V and 8 bases from J, leaving 11 bases between. The CDR3 sequence: CASSWQVDIQYF. DNA for the CDR3: TGTGCCAGCAGCTGGCAGGTGGACATTCAGTACTTC. Looking up the rest from reference TRBV28 and TRBJ2-4 gives the full variable domain: DVKVTQSSRYLVKRTGEKVFLECVQDMDHENMFWYRQDPGLGLRLIYFSYDVKMKEKGDIPEGYSVSREKKERFSLILESASTNQTSMYLCASSWQVDIQYFGAGTRLSVL.